This T cell receptor beta chain appears in the sequencing data of a study of T cells expressing NK-cell markers. Study-level information: The authors derived TCR beta repertoires from sorted CD3+CD56+NKG2C+, CD3+CD56+NKG2C- and CD3+CD56-NKG2C+ T cells. Serological testing identified seven of the eight sequenced donors as HCMV-seropositive and one as seronegative.

Comments on this clonotype: What it recognizes is unknown.

Study results and caveats: Uncertainty persisted over the HCMV specificity of expanded NKG2C+ T cell clones.

The CDR3 length is 15 residues. From germline, CDR1 is SGHTA and CDR2 FQGNSA. Using the 5' RACE reads, TCRdb records one entry per CDR3 protein without DNA. The listing contains about 300,000 distinct CDR3 sequences. This chain uses TRBV7-2 with TRBJ1-1; TCRdb's D call, TRBD1, is unchecked because there is no DNA. The source of this sequence is a woman between 18 and 70 years old in good health. The sequencing sample was made of blood T cells: a sorted CD56 or NKG2C T cell subset, CD4+ or CD8+ T cells, or bulk PBMC T cells (not recorded which). The CDR3: CASSPRQGRNTEAFF.